This T cell receptor (beta chain) was sequenced in a study of T cell changes during pregnancy in multiple sclerosis. The CDR3 is 14 amino acids. Germline V CDR1 and CDR2: MGHRA, YSYEKL. The V and J ends lost 1 base and 0 bases respectively, with 6 bases between them. Sequenced by immunoSEQ multiplex PCR; TCRdb stores in-frame clones only, minus some. Among fewer than 85,000 clones listed, 89% were seen once. The source is a female donor with multiple sclerosis, enrolled in a pregnancy study. The sample in question was peripheral blood, obtained before pregnancy. The gene calls are TRBV4-1 and TRBJ1-1; D uncertain. CDR3 sequence reads: CASSQGLLNTEAFF. The CDR3 nucleotides are TGCGCCAGCAGCCAAGGACTATTGAACACTGAAGCTTTCTTT.